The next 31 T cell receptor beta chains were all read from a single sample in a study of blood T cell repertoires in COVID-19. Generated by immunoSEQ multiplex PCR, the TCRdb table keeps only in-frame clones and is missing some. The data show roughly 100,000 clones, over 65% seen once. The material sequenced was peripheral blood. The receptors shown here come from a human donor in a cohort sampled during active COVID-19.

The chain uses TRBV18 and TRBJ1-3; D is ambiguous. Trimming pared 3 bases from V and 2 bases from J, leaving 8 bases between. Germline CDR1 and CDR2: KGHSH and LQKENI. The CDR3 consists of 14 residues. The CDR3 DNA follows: TGTGCCAGCTCACCCGAGCTTGCTGGAAACACCATATATTTT. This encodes CASSPELAGNTIYF.

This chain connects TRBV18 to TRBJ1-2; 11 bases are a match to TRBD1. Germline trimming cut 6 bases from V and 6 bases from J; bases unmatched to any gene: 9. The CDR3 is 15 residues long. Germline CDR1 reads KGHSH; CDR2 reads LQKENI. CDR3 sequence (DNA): TGTGCCAGCTCGCTCGGGGACAGGGGGTTCGATGGCTACACCTTC. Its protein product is CASSLGDRGFDGYTF.

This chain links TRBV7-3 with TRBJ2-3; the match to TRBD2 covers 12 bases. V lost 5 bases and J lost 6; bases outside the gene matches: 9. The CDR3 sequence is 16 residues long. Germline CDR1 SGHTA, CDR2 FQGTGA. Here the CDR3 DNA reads TGTGCCAGCAGCGAACGACTAGCGGGGGCGGGCGATACGCAGTATTTT. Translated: CASSERLAGAGDTQYF.

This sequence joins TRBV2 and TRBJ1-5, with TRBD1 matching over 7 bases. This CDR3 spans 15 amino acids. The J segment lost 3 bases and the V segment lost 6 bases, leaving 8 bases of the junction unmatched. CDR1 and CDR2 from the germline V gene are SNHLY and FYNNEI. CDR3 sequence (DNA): TGTGCCAGCAGCGCCGGGACAGTCAACAATCAGCCCCAGCATTTT. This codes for CASSAGTVNNQPQHF.

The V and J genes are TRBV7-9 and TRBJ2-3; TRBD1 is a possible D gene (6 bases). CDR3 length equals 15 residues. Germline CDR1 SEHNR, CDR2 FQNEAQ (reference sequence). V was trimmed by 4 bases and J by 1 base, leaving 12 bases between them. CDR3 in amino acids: CASSSTGSGTDTQYF. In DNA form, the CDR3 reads TGTGCCAGCAGCTCGACAGGATCTGGCACAGATACGCAGTATTTT.

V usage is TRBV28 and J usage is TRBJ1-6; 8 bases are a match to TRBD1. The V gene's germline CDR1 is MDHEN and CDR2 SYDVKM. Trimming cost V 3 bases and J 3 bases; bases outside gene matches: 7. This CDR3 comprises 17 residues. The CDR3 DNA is TGTGCCAGCAGTTTTCTCAGGGGGCCACGCTATAATTCACCCCTCCACTTT. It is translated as CASSFLRGPRYNSPLHF.

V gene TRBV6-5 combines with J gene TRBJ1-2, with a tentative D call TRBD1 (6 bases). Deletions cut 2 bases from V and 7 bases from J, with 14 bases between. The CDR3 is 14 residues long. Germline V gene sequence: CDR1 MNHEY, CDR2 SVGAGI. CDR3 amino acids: CASSYGIRGPGYTF. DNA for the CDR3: TGTGCCAGCAGTTACGGGATCAGGGGCCCTGGCTACACCTTC.

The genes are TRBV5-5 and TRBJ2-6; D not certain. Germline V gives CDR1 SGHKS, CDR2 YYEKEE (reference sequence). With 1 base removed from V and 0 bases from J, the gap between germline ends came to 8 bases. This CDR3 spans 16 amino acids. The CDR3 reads CASSLQQSSGANVLTF. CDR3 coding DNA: TGTGCCAGCAGCTTGCAACAGTCCTCTGGGGCCAACGTCCTGACTTTC.

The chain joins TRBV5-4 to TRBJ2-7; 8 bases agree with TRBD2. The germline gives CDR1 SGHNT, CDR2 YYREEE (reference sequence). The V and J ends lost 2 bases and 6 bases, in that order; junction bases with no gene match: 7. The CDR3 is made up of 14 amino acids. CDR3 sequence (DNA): TGTGCCAGCAGCTTCGGACTAGCTAGGAGCGAGCAGTACTTC. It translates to CASSFGLARSEQYF.

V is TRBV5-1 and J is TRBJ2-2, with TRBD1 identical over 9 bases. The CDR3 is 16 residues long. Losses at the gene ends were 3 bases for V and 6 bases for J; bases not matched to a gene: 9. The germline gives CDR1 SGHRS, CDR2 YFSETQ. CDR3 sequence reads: CASSSQGQGSAGELFF. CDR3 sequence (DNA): TGCGCCAGCAGCTCTCAGGGACAGGGATCCGCCGGGGAGCTGTTTTTT. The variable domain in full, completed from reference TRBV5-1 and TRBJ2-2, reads KAGVTQTPRYLIKTRGQQVTLSCSPISGHRSVSWYQQTPGQGLQFLFEYFSETQRNKGNFPGRFSGRQFSNSRSEMNVSTLELGDSALYLCASSSQGQGSAGELFFGEGSRLTVL.

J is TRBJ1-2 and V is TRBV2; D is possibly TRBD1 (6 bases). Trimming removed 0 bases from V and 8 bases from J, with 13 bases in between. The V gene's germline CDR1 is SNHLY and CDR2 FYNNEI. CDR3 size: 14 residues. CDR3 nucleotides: TGTGCCAGCAGTGAAGCTATGGACAGCCGGGGCTACACCTTC. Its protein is CASSEAMDSRGYTF.

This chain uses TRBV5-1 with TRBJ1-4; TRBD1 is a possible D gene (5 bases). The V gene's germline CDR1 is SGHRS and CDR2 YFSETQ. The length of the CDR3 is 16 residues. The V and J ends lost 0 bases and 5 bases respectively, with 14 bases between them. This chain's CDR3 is CASSLASGGKNEKLFF. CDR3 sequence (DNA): TGCGCCAGCAGCTTGGCCAGCGGGGGGAAGAATGAAAAACTGTTTTTT.

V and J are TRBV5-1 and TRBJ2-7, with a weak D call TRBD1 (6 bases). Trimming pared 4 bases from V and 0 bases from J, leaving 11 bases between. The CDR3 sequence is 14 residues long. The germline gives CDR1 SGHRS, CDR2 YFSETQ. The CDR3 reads CASSPQGSSYEQYF. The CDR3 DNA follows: TGCGCCAGCAGCCCTCAGGGGTCCTCCTACGAGCAGTACTTC.

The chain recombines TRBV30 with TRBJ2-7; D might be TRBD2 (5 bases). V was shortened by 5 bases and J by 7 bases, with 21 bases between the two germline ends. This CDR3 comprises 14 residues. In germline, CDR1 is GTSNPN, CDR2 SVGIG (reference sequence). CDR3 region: CAWSRKGPSGEQYF. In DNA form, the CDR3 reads TGTGCCTGGTCGAGGAAGGGCCCCTCGGGAGAGCAGTACTTC.

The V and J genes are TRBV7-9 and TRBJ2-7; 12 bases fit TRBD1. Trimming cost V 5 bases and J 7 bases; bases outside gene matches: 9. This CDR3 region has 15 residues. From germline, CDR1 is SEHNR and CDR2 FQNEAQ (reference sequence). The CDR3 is CASSGWGQGASEQYF. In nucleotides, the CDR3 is TGTGCCAGCAGCGGATGGGGACAGGGGGCGAGTGAGCAGTACTTC. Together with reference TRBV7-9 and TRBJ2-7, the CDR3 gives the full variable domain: DTGVSQNPRHKITKRGQNVTFRCDPISEHNRLYWYRQTLGQGPEFLTYFQNEAQLEKSRLLSDRFSAERPKGSFSTLEIQRTEQGDSAMYLCASSGWGQGASEQYFGPGTRLTVT.

The chain's CDR3 is CASSLGLQGARNNSPLHF. As DNA, the CDR3 is TGCGCCAGCAGCTTGGGATTGCAGGGCGCTCGAAATAATTCACCCCTCCACTTT. The V and J genes are TRBV5-1 and TRBJ1-6; possibly TRBD1 for D (5 bases). Germline V CDR1 and CDR2: SGHRS, YFSETQ. With 0 bases removed from V and 5 bases from J, the gap between germline ends came to 18 bases. The CDR3 spans 18 residues. The whole variable domain, remainder taken from reference TRBV5-1 and TRBJ1-6, is KAGVTQTPRYLIKTRGQQVTLSCSPISGHRSVSWYQQTPGQGLQFLFEYFSETQRNKGNFPGRFSGRQFSNSRSEMNVSTLELGDSALYLCASSLGLQGARNNSPLHFGNGTRLTVT.

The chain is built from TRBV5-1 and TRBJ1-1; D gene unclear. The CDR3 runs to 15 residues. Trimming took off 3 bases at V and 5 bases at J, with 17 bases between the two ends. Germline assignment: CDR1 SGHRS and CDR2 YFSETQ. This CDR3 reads CASSSPAGGQTEAFF. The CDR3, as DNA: TGCGCCAGCAGCTCCCCGGCAGGAGGTCAAACTGAAGCTTTCTTT.

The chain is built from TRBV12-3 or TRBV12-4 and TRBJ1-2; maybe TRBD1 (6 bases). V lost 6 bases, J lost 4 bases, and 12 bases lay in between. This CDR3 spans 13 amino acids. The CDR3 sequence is CASSQGQTYGYTF. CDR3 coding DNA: TGTGCCAGCAGCCAAGGACAGACCTATGGCTACACCTTC.

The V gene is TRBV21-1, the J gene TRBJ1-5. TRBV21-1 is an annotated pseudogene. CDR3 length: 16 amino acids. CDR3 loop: CASSKDAAGSNQPQHF. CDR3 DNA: TGTGCCAGCAGCAAAGATGCAGCGGGGAGCAATCAGCCCCAGCATTTT.

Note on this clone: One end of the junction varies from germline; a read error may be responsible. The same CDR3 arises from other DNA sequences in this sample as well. The chain's CDR3 is CASSLIYIGGRGRSPLHF. CDR3 sequence (DNA): TGTGCCAGCAGTTTAATTTATATTGGGGGCAGGGGGCGGTCACCCCTCCATTTT. This chain connects TRBV27 to TRBJ1-6; TRBD1 matches 8 bases. The CDR3 is 18 residues long. Germline values: CDR1 MNHEY, CDR2 SMNVEV (reference sequence).

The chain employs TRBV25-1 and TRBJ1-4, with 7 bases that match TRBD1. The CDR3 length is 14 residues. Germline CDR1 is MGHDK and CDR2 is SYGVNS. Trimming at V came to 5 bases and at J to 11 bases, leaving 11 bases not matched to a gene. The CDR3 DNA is TGTGCCAGCAGTCGTCGGGACAGACTACCGAAACTGTTTTTT. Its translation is CASSRRDRLPKLFF.

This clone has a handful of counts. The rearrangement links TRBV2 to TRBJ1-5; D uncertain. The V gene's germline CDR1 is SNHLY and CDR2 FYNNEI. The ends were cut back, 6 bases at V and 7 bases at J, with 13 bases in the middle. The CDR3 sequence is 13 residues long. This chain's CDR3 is CASRSTAGQPQHF. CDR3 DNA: TGTGCCAGCAGGTCCACCGCGGGGCAGCCCCAGCATTTT.

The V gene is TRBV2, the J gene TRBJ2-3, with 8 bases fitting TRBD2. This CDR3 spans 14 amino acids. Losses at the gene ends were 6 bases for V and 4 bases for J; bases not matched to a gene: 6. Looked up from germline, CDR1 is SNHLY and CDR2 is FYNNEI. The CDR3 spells CASRPFGGADTQYF. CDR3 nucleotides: TGTGCCAGCAGGCCCTTCGGGGGGGCAGATACGCAGTATTTT.

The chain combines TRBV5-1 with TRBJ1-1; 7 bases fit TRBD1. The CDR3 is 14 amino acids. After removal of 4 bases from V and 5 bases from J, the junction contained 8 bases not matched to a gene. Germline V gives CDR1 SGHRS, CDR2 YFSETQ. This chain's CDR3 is CASSHRQGGTEAFF. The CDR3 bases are TGCGCCAGCAGCCACCGACAGGGAGGTACTGAAGCTTTCTTT. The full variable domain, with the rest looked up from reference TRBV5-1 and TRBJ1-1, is KAGVTQTPRYLIKTRGQQVTLSCSPISGHRSVSWYQQTPGQGLQFLFEYFSETQRNKGNFPGRFSGRQFSNSRSEMNVSTLELGDSALYLCASSHRQGGTEAFFGQGTRLTVV.

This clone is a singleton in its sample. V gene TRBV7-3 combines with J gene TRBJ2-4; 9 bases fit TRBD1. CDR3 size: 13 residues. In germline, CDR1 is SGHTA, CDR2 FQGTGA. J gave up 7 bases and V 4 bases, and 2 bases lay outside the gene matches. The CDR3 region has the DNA TGTGCCAGCAGCTCGGGACAGGGCAACATTCAGTACTTC. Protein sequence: CASSSGQGNIQYF.

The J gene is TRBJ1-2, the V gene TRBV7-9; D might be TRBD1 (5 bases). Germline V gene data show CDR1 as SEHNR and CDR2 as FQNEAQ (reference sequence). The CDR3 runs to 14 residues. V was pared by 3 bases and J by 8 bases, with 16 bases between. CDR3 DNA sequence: TGTGCCAGCAGCTTCGCCGGGCAGGGTGGGGGCTACACCTTC. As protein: CASSFAGQGGGYTF. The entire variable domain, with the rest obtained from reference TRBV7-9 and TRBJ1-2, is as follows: DTGVSQNPRHKITKRGQNVTFRCDPISEHNRLYWYRQTLGQGPEFLTYFQNEAQLEKSRLLSDRFSAERPKGSFSTLEIQRTEQGDSAMYLCASSFAGQGGGYTFGSGTRLTVV.

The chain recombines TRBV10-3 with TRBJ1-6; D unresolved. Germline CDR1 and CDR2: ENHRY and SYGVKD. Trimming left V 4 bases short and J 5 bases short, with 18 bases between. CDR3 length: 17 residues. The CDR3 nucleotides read TGTGCCATCAGTGGGTCGGCGGGTAAACGGGATAATTCACCCCTCCACTTT. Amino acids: CAISGSAGKRDNSPLHF.

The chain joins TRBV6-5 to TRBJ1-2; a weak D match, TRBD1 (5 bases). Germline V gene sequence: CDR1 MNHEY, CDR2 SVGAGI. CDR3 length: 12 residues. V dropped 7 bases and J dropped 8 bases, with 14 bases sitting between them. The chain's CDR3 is CASNPGLRGYTF. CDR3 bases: TGTGCCAGCAATCCAGGGTTAAGAGGCTACACCTTC.

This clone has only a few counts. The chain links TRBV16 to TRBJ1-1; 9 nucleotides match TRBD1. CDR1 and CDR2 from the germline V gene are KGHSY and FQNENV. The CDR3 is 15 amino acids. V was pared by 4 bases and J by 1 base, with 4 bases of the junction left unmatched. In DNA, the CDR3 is TGTGCCAGCAGCCCCCGGACAGGGGAGAACACTGAAGCTTTCTTT. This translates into CASSPRTGENTEAFF.

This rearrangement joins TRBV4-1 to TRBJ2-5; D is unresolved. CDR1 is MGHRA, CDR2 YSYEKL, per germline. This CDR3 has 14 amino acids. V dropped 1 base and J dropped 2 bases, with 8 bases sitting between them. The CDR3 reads CASSQVEHQETQYF. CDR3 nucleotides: TGCGCCAGCAGCCAAGTCGAACATCAAGAGACCCAGTACTTC.

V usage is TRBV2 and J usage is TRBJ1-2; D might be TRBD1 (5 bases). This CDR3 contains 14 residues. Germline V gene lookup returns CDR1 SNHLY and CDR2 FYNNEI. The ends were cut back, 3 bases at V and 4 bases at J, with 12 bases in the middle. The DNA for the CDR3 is TGTGCCAGCAGTGACGCAGGGCTAGGCTATGGCTACACCTTC. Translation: CASSDAGLGYGYTF.